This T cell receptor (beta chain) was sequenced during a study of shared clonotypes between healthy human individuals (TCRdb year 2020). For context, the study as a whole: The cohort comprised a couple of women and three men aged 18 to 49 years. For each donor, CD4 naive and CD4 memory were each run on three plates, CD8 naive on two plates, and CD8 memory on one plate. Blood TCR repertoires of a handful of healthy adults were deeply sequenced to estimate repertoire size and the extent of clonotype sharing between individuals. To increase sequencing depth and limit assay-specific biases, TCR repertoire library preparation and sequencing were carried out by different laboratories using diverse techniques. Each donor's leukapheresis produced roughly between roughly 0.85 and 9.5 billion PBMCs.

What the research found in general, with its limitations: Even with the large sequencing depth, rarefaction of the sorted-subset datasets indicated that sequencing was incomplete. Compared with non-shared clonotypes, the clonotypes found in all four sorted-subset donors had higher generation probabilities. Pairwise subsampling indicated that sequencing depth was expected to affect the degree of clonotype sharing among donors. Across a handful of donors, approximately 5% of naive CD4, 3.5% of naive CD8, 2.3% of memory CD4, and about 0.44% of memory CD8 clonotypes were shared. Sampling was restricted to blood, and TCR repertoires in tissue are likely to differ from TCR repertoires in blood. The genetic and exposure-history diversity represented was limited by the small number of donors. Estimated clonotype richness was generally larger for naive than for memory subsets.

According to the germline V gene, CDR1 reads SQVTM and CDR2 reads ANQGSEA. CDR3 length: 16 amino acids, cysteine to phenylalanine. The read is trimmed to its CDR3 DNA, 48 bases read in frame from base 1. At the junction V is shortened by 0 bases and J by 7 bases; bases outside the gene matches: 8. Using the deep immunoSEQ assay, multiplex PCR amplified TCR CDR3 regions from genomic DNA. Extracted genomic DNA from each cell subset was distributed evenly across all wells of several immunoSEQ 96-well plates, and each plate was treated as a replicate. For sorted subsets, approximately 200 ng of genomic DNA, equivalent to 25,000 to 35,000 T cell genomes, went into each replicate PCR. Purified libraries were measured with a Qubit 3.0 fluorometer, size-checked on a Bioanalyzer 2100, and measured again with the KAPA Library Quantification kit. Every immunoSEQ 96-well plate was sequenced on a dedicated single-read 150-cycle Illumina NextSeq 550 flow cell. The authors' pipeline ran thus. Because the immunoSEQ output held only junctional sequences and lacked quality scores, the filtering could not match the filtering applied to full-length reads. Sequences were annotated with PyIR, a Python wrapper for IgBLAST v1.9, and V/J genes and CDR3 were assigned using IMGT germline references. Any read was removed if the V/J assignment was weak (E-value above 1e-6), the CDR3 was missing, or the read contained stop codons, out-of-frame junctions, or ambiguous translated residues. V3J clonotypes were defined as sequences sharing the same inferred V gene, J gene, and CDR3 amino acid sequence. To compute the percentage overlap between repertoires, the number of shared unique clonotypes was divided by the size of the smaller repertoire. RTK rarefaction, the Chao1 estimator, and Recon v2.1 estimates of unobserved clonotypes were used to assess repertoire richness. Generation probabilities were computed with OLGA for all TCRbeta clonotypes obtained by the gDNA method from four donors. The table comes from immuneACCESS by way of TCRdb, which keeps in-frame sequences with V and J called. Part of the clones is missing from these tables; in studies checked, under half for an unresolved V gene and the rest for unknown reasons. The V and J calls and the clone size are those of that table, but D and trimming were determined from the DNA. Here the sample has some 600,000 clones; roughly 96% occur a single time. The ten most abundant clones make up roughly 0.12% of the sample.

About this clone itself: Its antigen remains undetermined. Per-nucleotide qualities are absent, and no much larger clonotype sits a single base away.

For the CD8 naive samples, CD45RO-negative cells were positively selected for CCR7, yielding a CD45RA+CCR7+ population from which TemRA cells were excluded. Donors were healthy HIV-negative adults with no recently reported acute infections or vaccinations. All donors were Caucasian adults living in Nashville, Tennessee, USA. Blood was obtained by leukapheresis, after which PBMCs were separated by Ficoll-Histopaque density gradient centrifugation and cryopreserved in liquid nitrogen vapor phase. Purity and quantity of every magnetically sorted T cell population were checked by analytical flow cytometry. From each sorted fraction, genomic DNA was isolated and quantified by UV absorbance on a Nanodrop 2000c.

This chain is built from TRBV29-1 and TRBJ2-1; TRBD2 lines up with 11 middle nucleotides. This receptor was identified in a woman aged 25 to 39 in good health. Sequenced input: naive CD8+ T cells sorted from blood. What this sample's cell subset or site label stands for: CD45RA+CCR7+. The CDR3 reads CSVEDGRLAGGNEQFF. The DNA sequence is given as TGCAGCGTTGAAGATGGCCGGCTAGCGGGAGGAAATGAGCAGTTCTTC.